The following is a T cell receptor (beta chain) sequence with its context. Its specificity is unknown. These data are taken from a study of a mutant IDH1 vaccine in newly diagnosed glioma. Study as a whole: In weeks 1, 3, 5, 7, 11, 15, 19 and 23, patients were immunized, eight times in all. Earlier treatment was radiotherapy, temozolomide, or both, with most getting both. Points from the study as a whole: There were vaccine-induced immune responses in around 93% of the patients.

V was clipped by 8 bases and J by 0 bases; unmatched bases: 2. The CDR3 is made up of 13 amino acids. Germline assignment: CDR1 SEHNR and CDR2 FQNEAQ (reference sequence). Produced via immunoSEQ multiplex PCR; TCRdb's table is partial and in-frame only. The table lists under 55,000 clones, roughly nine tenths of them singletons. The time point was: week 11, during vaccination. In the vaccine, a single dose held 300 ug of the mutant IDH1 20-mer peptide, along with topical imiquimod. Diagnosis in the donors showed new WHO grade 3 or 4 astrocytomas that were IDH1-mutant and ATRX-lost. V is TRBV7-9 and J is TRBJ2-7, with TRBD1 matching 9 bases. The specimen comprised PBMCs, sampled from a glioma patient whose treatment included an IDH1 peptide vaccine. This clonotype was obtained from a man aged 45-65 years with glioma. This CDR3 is CASRQGGSYEQYF. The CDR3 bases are TGTGCCAGCCGACAGGGGGGCTCCTACGAGCAGTACTTC.